One and the same sample provided the 28 T cell receptor beta chains below, sequenced in a study of T-cell reconstitution after alpha-beta-depleted transplantation in children (TCRdb year 2016). The library was obtained by PCR. TCRdb names Illumina HiSeq 2500 as the instrument used. Molecular barcoding was employed in the preparation of TCR libraries, with unique molecular identifiers being used to normalize TCRbeta repertoire quantification. TCRdb passed the public sequencing reads through fastp at Q25 and MiXCR, retaining productive beta sequences. Rows are combined by CDR3 protein, so each entry shows the most common genes and DNA. The sample has hundreds of thousands of distinct CDR3 sequences on record, 10% to 15% of them singletons. Of the sample, 2.2% falls within the top ten clones. The intended sense of this specimen's treatment or condition label: allogeneic hematopoietic cell transplantation with graft depleted of TCRalphabeta T cells and CD19 B cells.

This specimen was PBMCs, mostly from graft donor cells, taken 360 days after TCRalphabeta/CD19-depleted stem cell transplant. These receptor sequences come from a male patient younger than 18 who had a stem cell transplant for acute myeloid leukemia, so the T cells may come from the graft donor.

This clonotype was seen more than once but under ten times. V gene TRBV5-1 combines with J gene TRBJ2-3; 8 positions match TRBD2. The CDR3 extends over 15 amino acids. Unmatched junction bases numbered 7, after V lost 5 bases and J lost 2 bases. Germline V gene data show CDR1 as SGHRS and CDR2 as YFSETQ. The DNA for the CDR3 is TGCGCCAGCAGGGAAGCGGGAGTTCCCACAGATACGCAGTATTTT. Amino acids: CASREAGVPTDTQYF.

In its sample, this clonotype was seen a few times. The CDR3 here is CASSATSNRGELFF. CDR3 in DNA: TGTGCCAGCAGCGCCACATCCAATAGGGGGGAGCTGTTTTTT. The chain is built from TRBV9 and TRBJ2-2; D is undetermined. This CDR3 comprises 14 residues. Germline CDR1 and CDR2: SGDLS and YYNGEE. Trimming took off 3 bases at V and 8 bases at J, with 14 bases between the two ends.

This clonotype was picked up a small number of times. The chain recombines TRBV7-3 with TRBJ2-1; no clear D. Germline CDR1 SGHTA, CDR2 FQGTGA. The CDR3 spans 12 residues. Trimming took 4 bases from V and 10 from J, leaving 11 bases between them. CDR3 residues: CASSYTMGEQFF. CDR3 sequence (DNA): TGTGCCAGCAGCTATACTATGGGCGAGCAGTTCTTC. Full variable domain (remainder filled in from reference TRBV7-3 and TRBJ2-1): GAGVSQTPSNKVTEKGKYVELRCDPISGHTALYWYRQSLGQGPEFLIYFQGTGAADDSGLPNDRFFAVRPEGSVSTLKIQRTERGDSAVYLCASSYTMGEQFFGPGTRLTVL.

This CDR3 is CASSSKRVSEAFF. The DNA for the CDR3 is TGTGCCAGCAGTTCCAAAAGGGTCTCTGAAGCTTTCTTT. V and J are TRBV6-6 and TRBJ1-1; D ambiguous. The CDR3 totals 13 residues. V gave up 4 bases and J gave up 6 bases, with 12 bases separating them. CDR1 is MNHNY, CDR2 SVGAGI, per germline (reference sequence).

A few counts support this clonotype. The V call is TRBV7-2, the J call TRBJ1-4, with 7 positions matching TRBD1. J lost 5 bases, V lost 5 bases, and 11 bases had no gene match. Germline CDR1 is SGHTA and CDR2 is FQGNSA. The CDR3 consists of 16 residues. Here the CDR3 DNA reads TGTGCCAGCAGCCCCGGCGACAGGGCGCAGAATGAAAAACTGTTTTTT. Amino acids: CASSPGDRAQNEKLFF.

The chain couples TRBV28 to TRBJ2-1, with D perhaps TRBD1 or TRBD2 (5 bases each). Deletions cut 4 bases from V and 11 bases from J, with 21 bases between. This CDR3 has 15 amino acids. Germline CDR1 reads MDHEN; CDR2 reads SYDVKM. In nucleotides, the CDR3 is TGTGCCAGCAGTTCGTCCCGGGACGCAACAATGAAGCAGTTCTTC. It specifies CASSSSRDATMKQFF.

The sample holds many counts of this clonotype. The DNA is left out, because the CDR3 cannot be placed on it with certainty; the CDR3 is given as TCRdb lists it. This CDR3 is CASSLDGLSGRGGITDTQYF. The chain is built from TRBV11-2 and TRBJ2-3; the table's D call TRBD1 went unverified against the DNA. The CDR3 has 20 amino acids, counting both end residues. Germline-derived CDR1 and CDR2 are SGHAT and FQNNGV.

This clonotype has a handful of counts. The chain links TRBV6-2 or TRBV6-3 to TRBJ2-6; 8 bases match TRBD1. This CDR3 spans 16 amino acids. With V trimmed by 5 bases and J by 1 base, 4 bases remained unmatched. The germline V gene has CDR1 MNHEY and CDR2 SVGEGT. The CDR3 here is CASSKQGVSGANVLTF. For the CDR3, the DNA is TGTGCCAGCAGTAAACAGGGGGTATCTGGGGCCAACGTCCTGACTTTC.

This clonotype was observed at least ten times. The CDR3 is CASSSSAGVGLYNEQFF. In DNA, the CDR3 is TGCGCCAGCAGCTCCTCAGCGGGAGTGGGGCTTTACAATGAGCAGTTCTTC. V usage is TRBV5-1 and J usage is TRBJ2-1; 8 bases are a match to TRBD2. With V trimmed by 3 bases and J by 4 bases, 12 bases remained unmatched. There are 17 residues in the CDR3. The germline V gene has CDR1 SGHRS and CDR2 YFSETQ.

This clonotype was observed many times. The chain uses TRBV7-8 and TRBJ1-1; D might be TRBD1 (6 bases). V lost 1 base and J lost 0, with 9 bases in between. The CDR3 totals 15 residues. In germline, CDR1 is SGHVS, CDR2 FQNEAQ. As DNA, the CDR3 is TGTGCCAGCAGCTTAGTAACAGGGTTGAACACTGAAGCTTTCTTT. Its translation: CASSLVTGLNTEAFF.

The chain uses TRBV7-9 and TRBJ2-7; D unclear. The V end was cut by 4 bases, the J end by 0 bases, with 10 bases between. This CDR3 is built from 14 residues. Germline V lookup: CDR1 SEHNR, CDR2 FQNEAQ (reference sequence). Here the CDR3 DNA reads TGTGCCAGCAGCTGGGGTCTAAGCTCCTACGAGCAGTACTTC. This translates into CASSWGLSSYEQYF.

The chain is built from TRBV28 and TRBJ2-7; tentative D call: TRBD2 (5 bases). The germline V gene has CDR1 MDHEN and CDR2 SYDVKM. V lost 5 bases, J lost 2 bases, and 16 bases lay in between. The CDR3 is 15 amino acids. The DNA for the CDR3 is TGTGCCAGCAGTCTCGCGGAATGGCGGGCCTACGAGCAGTACTTC. Translation: CASSLAEWRAYEQYF.

V is TRBV28 and J is TRBJ2-5; 8 nucleotides align to TRBD2. With 4 bases clipped from V and 3 bases from J, the junction kept 10 bases outside the gene matches. This CDR3 is 16 amino acids long. From germline, CDR1 is MDHEN and CDR2 SYDVKM. CDR3 DNA: TGTGCCAGCAGTTCCCCTGGGGGTAGCGGGGAAGAGACCCAGTACTTC. Residues: CASSSPGGSGEETQYF.

The chain uses TRBV20-1 and TRBJ2-3; 14 bases match TRBD2. The junction had 8 bases not matched to a gene; V was cut back by 5 bases and J by 1 base. Per the germline V gene, CDR1 is DFQATT and CDR2 is SNEGSKA (reference sequence). This CDR3 contains 17 residues. The CDR3 DNA follows: TGCAGTGCTCCCTATCCGGGACTAGCGGGGGGCACAGATACGCAGTATTTT. Its translation: CSAPYPGLAGGTDTQYF.

V usage is TRBV5-1 and J usage is TRBJ2-7; 13 nucleotides line up with TRBD2. The CDR3 loop spans 16 amino acids. Losses at the gene ends were 5 bases for V and 4 bases for J; bases not matched to a gene: 9. Germline V gene lookup returns CDR1 SGHRS and CDR2 YFSETQ. The CDR3 bases are TGCGCCAGCAGTCGGACTAGCGGGAGTCCGAGTTACGAGCAGTACTTC. Translated, it gives CASSRTSGSPSYEQYF.

The table lists this clonotype with a few counts. CDR3 amino acids: CASSLERRNNEQFF. The CDR3 DNA reads as TGTGCCAGCAGCTTAGAGAGGCGGAACAATGAGCAGTTCTTC. The chain uses TRBV7-8 and TRBJ2-1; D call uncertain. V lost 1 base, J lost 5 bases, and 9 bases lay in between. Germline-derived CDR1 and CDR2 are SGHVS and FQNEAQ. CDR3 length equals 14 residues.

J is TRBJ2-7 and V is TRBV12-3 or TRBV12-4; D is perhaps TRBD2 (7 bases). This CDR3 region has 17 residues. V was cut by 1 base and J by 0 bases, with 16 bases left in between. CDR3 coding DNA: TGTGCCAGCAGTTTAGGAGGGGGGTGGACTAGCTCCTACGAGCAGTACTTC. Its protein product is CASSLGGGWTSSYEQYF.

The chain carries TRBV3-1 and TRBJ2-5; no clear D gene. The CDR3 sequence is 15 residues long. The germline gives CDR1 LGHDT, CDR2 YNNKEL (reference sequence). Between the trimmed V and J ends, which lost 4 bases and 1 base, there was a span of 13 bases. CDR3 nucleotide sequence: TGTGCCAGCAGCCTTTACGACTGGGGCCAAGAGACCCAGTACTTC. Translation: CASSLYDWGQETQYF.

This clonotype was counted ten times or more. The CDR3 region has the DNA TGTGCCAGCAGCTTCCGGGCCCTAAATGAGCAGTTCTTC. Its protein is CASSFRALNEQFF. This sequence joins TRBV9 and TRBJ2-1; D gene ambiguous. V was shortened by 4 bases and J by 7 bases, with 12 bases between the two germline ends. From germline, CDR1 is SGDLS and CDR2 YYNGEE. This CDR3 region has 13 residues.

The chain uses TRBV20-1 and TRBJ2-1; D may be TRBD1 (6 bases). V shed 5 bases and J shed 7 bases, with 15 bases lying between them. Germline CDR1 reads DFQATT; CDR2 reads SNEGSKA (reference sequence). This CDR3 has 13 amino acids. In DNA form, the CDR3 reads TGCAGTGCTTCCAGCGGTAGGGGGAATGAGCAGTTCTTC. It yields the protein CSASSGRGNEQFF.

This sequence joins TRBV5-1 and TRBJ1-5, with D hard to call. The CDR3 is 14 amino acids. The V gene lost 0 bases and the J gene lost 7 bases, with 11 bases spanning the gap. CDR1 SGHRS and CDR2 YFSETQ come from the germline V gene. In DNA form, the CDR3 reads TGCGCCAGCAGCTTGGCTGGGGATGAGCAGCCCCAGCATTTT. It codes for CASSLAGDEQPQHF.

The chain links TRBV20-1 to TRBJ2-7, with D possibly TRBD2 on 6 matching bases. The germline CDR1 and CDR2 sequences are DFQATT and SNEGSKA (reference sequence). Trimming cost V 0 bases and J 3 bases, with 12 bases left between them. The CDR3 has 14 amino acids. Here the CDR3 DNA reads TGCAGTGCTAGAGACCGGGACTCACACTACGAGCAGTACTTC. Translation: CSARDRDSHYEQYF.

This clonotype was detected only a few times. The rearrangement joins TRBV20-1 to TRBJ2-7; 8 positions match TRBD2. Germline loops: CDR1 DFQATT, CDR2 SNEGSKA (reference sequence). V gave up 5 bases and J gave up 2 bases; unmatched junction bases: 8. The CDR3 spans 14 residues. CDR3 DNA: TGCAGTGCTTTACTAGCGGCATTCCCCTACGAGCAGTACTTC. It specifies CSALLAAFPYEQYF.

The genes are TRBV14 and TRBJ2-3, with 11 bases fitting TRBD2. This CDR3 comprises 18 residues. V gave up 5 bases and J gave up 6 bases; unmatched junction bases: 16. CDR1 is SGHDN and CDR2 is FVKESK in the germline V gene. The CDR3 here is CASSASELTSGGGDTQYF. CDR3 nucleotide sequence: TGTGCCAGCAGCGCTTCGGAACTTACTAGCGGGGGTGGGGATACGCAGTATTTT.

This clonotype was seen more than once but under ten times. The chain joins TRBV20-1 to TRBJ2-5; weak D call: TRBD1 (6 bases). Per the germline V gene, CDR1 is DFQATT and CDR2 is SNEGSKA (reference sequence). CDR3 length: 16 residues. The CDR3 here is CCGAPGQLLRQETQYF. In DNA form, the CDR3 reads TGCTGTGGAGCGCCGGGACAATTATTGAGACAAGAGACCCAGTACTTC.

This clonotype turned up a few times. The chain has TRBV29-1 and TRBJ2-7; D not certain. With 1 base removed from V and 5 bases from J, the gap between germline ends came to 12 bases. The CDR3 runs 13 residues. Germline V gene lookup returns CDR1 SQVTM and CDR2 ANQGSEA. The CDR3 DNA reads as TGCAGCGTTGAAGCAGTCTCTTCCCACGAGCAGTACTTC. This encodes CSVEAVSSHEQYF.

Notes on this clonotype: This may be a read error: a much more frequent sequence differs by one nucleotide. The chain employs TRBV4-1 and TRBJ1-1; 11 bases are a match to TRBD1. This CDR3 has 14 residues. Germline CDR1 is MGHRA and CDR2 is YSYEKL. The trim removed 4 bases at V and 7 bases at J, leaving 5 bases unmatched. CDR3 loop: CASSRDRGVFEAFF. As DNA, the CDR3 is TGCGCCAGCAGCCGGGACAGGGGGGTTTTTGAAGCTTTCTTT.

The rearrangement links TRBV30 to TRBJ1-1, with D possibly being TRBD1 (5 bases). CDR1 and CDR2 (germline): GTSNPN, SVGIG (reference sequence). Trimming cost V 2 bases and J 4 bases, with 8 bases left between them. There are 12 residues in the CDR3. CDR3 in DNA: TGTGCCTGGAGTTCCGGGACCACTGAAGCTTTCTTT. It is translated as CAWSSGTTEAFF.